The 7 T cell receptor beta chains below all came from one sample that was sequenced in a study of read filtering for tumor transcriptome and immune sequencing. This library used about 360 ng RNA and molecular barcoded adaptors spanning alpha/delta and beta/gamma chains. One entry per CDR3 protein, called by TCRdb with MiXCR from the reads. The sample has 45,000 to 55,000 distinct CDR3 sequences, 12% seen once; the top ten hold less than 15%. The sequenced material came from a population of CD138-negative cells sorted from bone marrow. Receptors were obtained from a donor aged 40 or over with multiple myeloma.

This clonotype was counted many times. In nucleotides, the CDR3 is TGCAGCGTCTTGGGACTGACTAGCGGGAGCGAAGATACGCAGTATTTT. This encodes CSVLGLTSGSEDTQYF. The rearrangement joins TRBV29-1 to TRBJ2-3; the match to TRBD2 covers 12 bases. Germline V gene lookup returns CDR1 SQVTM and CDR2 ANQGSEA. The CDR3 consists of 16 residues. V lost 6 bases to trimming and J lost 5 bases; unmatched junction nucleotides: 12.

This clonotype was seen repeatedly, ten times or more. The chain couples TRBV4-3 to TRBJ2-1, with 10 bases identical to TRBD2. Germline CDR1 and CDR2: LGHNA and YSLEER. The CDR3 has 15 residues. J was trimmed by 5 bases and V by 2 bases; bases with no gene match: 3. The CDR3 protein is CASSQLAGAHNEQFF. The CDR3 DNA reads as TGCGCCAGCAGCCAACTAGCGGGAGCTCACAATGAGCAGTTCTTC.

Concerning this clonotype: A single base separates this from a much larger clone, so it may be a read error. The chain couples TRBV7-2 to TRBJ2-1; TRBD2 agrees at 8 bases. This CDR3 is built from 16 residues. The V gene end was trimmed by 1 base and the J gene end by 9 bases; junction bases not matched to a gene: 11. Germline lookup yields CDR1 SGHTA and CDR2 FQGNSA. CDR3 DNA sequence: TGTGCCAGCAGCTTAGATTTAGCGGGATGGTCGGGTGAGCAGTTCTTC. Protein product: CASSLDLAGWSGEQFF.

This clonotype was observed many times. V is TRBV12-3 or TRBV12-4 and J is TRBJ2-7; TRBD1 or TRBD2 may be the D gene (5 bases each). V was cut by 5 bases and J by 3 bases, with 17 bases left in between. CDR3 length equals 15 residues. The CDR3, as DNA: TGTGCCAGCAGTCGGGACGGGGCTTTTTTCTACGAGCAGTACTTC. It yields the protein CASSRDGAFFYEQYF.

This clonotype was observed a few times. The genes are TRBV20-1 and TRBJ2-2; D call uncertain. CDR1 DFQATT and CDR2 SNEGSKA come from the germline V gene (reference sequence). Trimming took off 5 bases at V and 0 bases at J, with 13 bases between the two ends. The CDR3 loop spans 15 amino acids. The CDR3 coding sequence is TGCAGTGCTCAACCCGGCGGAGCGAACACCGGGGAGCTGTTTTTT. Its protein is CSAQPGGANTGELFF.

On this clonotype itself: A much bigger clone sits one base away, suggesting this may be a read error. The CDR3 loop reads CASSLPTANCGYTF. DNA of the CDR3: TGCGCCAGCAGCCTACCGACGGCTAACTGTGGCTACACCTTC. The chain carries TRBV5-1 and TRBJ1-2; D call uncertain. The CDR3 is made up of 14 amino acids. Germline values: CDR1 SGHRS, CDR2 YFSETQ.

With regard to this clonotype: A single base is all that separates this from a far larger clone, so a read error is likely. The V call is TRBV3-2, the J call TRBJ2-1; the table assigns TRBD2, which was not confirmed against the DNA. TRBV3-2 is noted as a pseudogene. The CDR3 contains 15 residues. Here the CDR3 DNA reads TGTGCCAGCAGCCAACCTGACGGCCCGTCCAATGAGCAGTTCTTC. Translated, it gives CASSQPDGPSNEQFF.